Below are 10 T cell receptor beta chains sequenced from a single sample in a study of blood T cell repertoires in COVID-19. Method: immunoSEQ multiplex PCR; TCRdb's copy keeps in-frame clones and lacks some. The top ten clones hold 2.5% to 3% of a sample with a few hundred thousand clones, roughly 87% of them seen once. The sequenced sample consisted of PBMCs or T cells enriched from blood (not recorded which). These receptors all come from a woman aged 25 to 39 who had recovered from COVID-19.

The chain is built from TRBV28 and TRBJ2-7, with 14 bases lining up with TRBD2. V was clipped by 9 bases and J by 6 bases; unmatched bases: 13. This CDR3 is built from 16 residues. Germline V gene sequence: CDR1 MDHEN, CDR2 SYDVKM. The CDR3 sequence: CASCGGGLAGGREQYF. The CDR3 coding sequence is TGTGCCAGTTGTGGGGGAGGACTAGCGGGAGGACGCGAGCAGTACTTC.

This chain links TRBV7-9 with TRBJ2-1; D is possibly TRBD2 (6 bases). V lost 1 base and J 7 bases, leaving 17 bases between the germline ends. CDR1 and CDR2 (germline): SEHNR, FQNEAQ (reference sequence). This CDR3 contains 16 residues. The CDR3 DNA reads TGTGCCAGCAGCTTAGATCCTACGGGAGTAACGAATGAGCAGTTCTTC. This sequence encodes CASSLDPTGVTNEQFF.

The rearrangement uses TRBV19 and TRBJ2-1, with 11 bases matching TRBD2. The CDR3 length is 15 residues. The germline V gene has CDR1 LNHDA and CDR2 SQIVND (reference sequence). Losses at the gene ends were 4 bases for V and 7 bases for J; bases not matched to a gene: 6. The CDR3 bases are TGTGCCAGTAGTACGGGACTAGCGGTGGGGAATGAGCAGTTCTTC. This sequence encodes CASSTGLAVGNEQFF.

This clone was seen once. V and J are TRBV5-1 and TRBJ1-1; a weak D match, TRBD1 (5 bases). The CDR3 consists of 17 residues. Germline V gene sequence: CDR1 SGHRS, CDR2 YFSETQ. Trimming shortened V by 0 bases and J by 0 bases, and 15 bases separated the two germline ends. The CDR3 protein is CASSLDGGPLMNTEAFF. The CDR3 region has the DNA TGCGCCAGCAGCTTGGACGGGGGTCCCTTAATGAACACTGAAGCTTTCTTT.

This clone appeared once. In the same sample, other DNA sequences code for this CDR3. The V and J genes are TRBV7-9 and TRBJ1-5, with TRBD1 as a possible D gene (6 bases). The CDR3 consists of 13 residues. Germline loops: CDR1 SEHNR, CDR2 FQNEAQ (reference sequence). V was shortened by 5 bases and J by 2 bases, with 7 bases between the two germline ends. CDR3 region: CASSPGGNQPQHF. The DNA of the CDR3 is TGTGCCAGCAGCCCAGGGGGCAATCAGCCCCAGCATTTT.

The V gene is TRBV11-2, the J gene TRBJ2-1; TRBD2 matches 11 bases. The CDR3 consists of 15 residues. With V trimmed by 8 bases and J by 7 bases, 10 bases remained unmatched. Germline V gene sequence: CDR1 SGHAT, CDR2 FQNNGV. CDR3 DNA: TGTGCCAGCGGGCCGACTAGCGGGGTTAGAAATGAGCAGTTCTTC. Translated: CASGPTSGVRNEQFF.

The J gene is TRBJ2-3, the V gene TRBV19; no clear D. There are 16 residues in the CDR3. The germline V gene has CDR1 LNHDA and CDR2 SQIVND (reference sequence). V lost 5 bases to trimming and J lost 6 bases, with 21 bases between them. In DNA, the CDR3 is TGTGCCAGTAGTGTCATACATAGCAGCTTTGGGGATACGCAGTATTTT. It codes for CASSVIHSSFGDTQYF.

The rearrangement links TRBV11-2 to TRBJ1-3, with 8 nucleotides matching TRBD1. The J segment lost 4 bases and the V segment lost 2 bases, leaving 7 bases of the junction unmatched. CDR3 length equals 16 residues. CDR1 SGHAT and CDR2 FQNNGV come from the germline V gene. CDR3 region: CASSLSHRGVGNTIYF. CDR3 bases: TGTGCCAGCAGCTTATCTCACAGGGGGGTCGGAAACACCATATATTTT.

This clone has only one observation. The gene calls are TRBV11-2 and TRBJ2-7; 8 bases line up with TRBD2. Germline trimming cut 4 bases from V and 4 bases from J; bases unmatched to any gene: 12. The CDR3 is 16 residues long. Germline CDR1 is SGHAT and CDR2 is FQNNGV. CDR3 in amino acids: CASSSVGAGASYEQYF. DNA for the CDR3: TGTGCCAGCAGCTCCGTCGGAGCGGGGGCCTCTTACGAGCAGTACTTC.

This clone appeared a single time. The rearrangement joins TRBV27 to TRBJ2-5; 11 bases fit TRBD2. J was trimmed by 4 bases and V by 7 bases; bases with no gene match: 11. Per the germline V gene, CDR1 is MNHEY and CDR2 is SMNVEV (reference sequence). The CDR3 runs 16 residues. CDR3 DNA: TGTGCCAGCAATCGTTTTAGCGGGGGGGCTAGAGAGACCCAGTACTTC. It yields the protein CASNRFSGGARETQYF.